Below, 30 T cell receptor beta chains from the same sample are listed, as sequenced in a study of T cells in Graves' hyperthyroidism and ophthalmopathy. Amplification of TCR beta CDR3 regions used RNA as the template. First-round RT-PCR with HTBI primers amplified the TCR CDR3 region. Using its own MiXCR run on the multiplex PCR reads, TCRdb lists one record per CDR3 protein. The table lists about half a million distinct CDR3 sequences, approximately 20% of them singletons. The sequencing input was blood. These receptors originate from a man aged 35-49 years with Graves' ophthalmopathy.

The rearrangement uses TRBV28 and TRBJ1-4; D gene uncertain. The ends were cut back, 7 bases at V and 7 bases at J, with 7 bases in the middle. The CDR3 extends over 11 amino acids. Germline V lookup: CDR1 MDHEN, CDR2 SYDVKM. CDR3 DNA: TGTGCCAGCAAAACCGGTGAAAAACTGTTTTTT. It is translated as CASKTGEKLFF. The whole variable domain, filled in from reference TRBV28 and TRBJ1-4, reads DVKVTQSSRYLVKRTGEKVFLECVQDMDHENMFWYRQDPGLGLRLIYFSYDVKMKEKGDIPEGYSVSREKKERFSLILESASTNQTSMYLCASKTGEKLFFGSGTQLSVL.

Ten or more counts support this clonotype. V and J are TRBV2 and TRBJ2-2; the D is unclear. This CDR3 comprises 13 residues. Trimming took 5 bases from V and 5 from J, leaving 9 bases between them. Germline loops: CDR1 SNHLY, CDR2 FYNNEI. This CDR3 reads CASSPLETGELFF. The CDR3 nucleotides are TGTGCCAGCAGTCCGCTAGAAACCGGGGAGCTGTTTTTT.

This clonotype has a handful of counts. The rearrangement links TRBV3-2 to TRBJ2-4; the D call of TRBD2 is as the table states it, not checked on the DNA. TRBV3-2 is marked as a pseudogene. The CDR3 runs 15 residues. The DNA for the CDR3 is TGTGCCAGCAGCCAAGAAGGGAGGGCCAAAAACATTCAGTACTTC. Encoded protein: CASSQEGRAKNIQYF.

The table lists this clonotype with many counts. J is TRBJ1-1 and V is TRBV12-3 or TRBV12-4, with TRBD1 matching 9 bases. V was pared by 3 bases and J by 7 bases, with 9 bases of the junction left unmatched. This CDR3 spans 15 amino acids. The CDR3 DNA sequence: TGTGCCAGCAGTTTTCAACAGGGGGCAGAGATTGAAGCTTTCTTT. Translating it yields CASSFQQGAEIEAFF.

The V call is TRBV7-2, the J call TRBJ2-3; D is unclear. The assigned J gene may be wrong: the sequence end matches TRBJ1-5 better. The length of the CDR3 is 12 residues. Germline CDR1 and CDR2: SGHTA and FQGNSA. CDR3 DNA sequence: TGTGCCAGCAGCCTCCGTGGGGATACGCAGCATTTT. Its translation: CASSLRGDTQHF.

This clonotype showed up many times. The J gene is TRBJ2-7, the V gene TRBV11-2; 8 bases are shared with TRBD1. The CDR3 sequence is 14 residues long. With 0 bases clipped from V and 7 bases from J, the junction kept 5 bases outside the gene matches. Germline-derived CDR1 and CDR2 are SGHAT and FQNNGV. The CDR3 bases are TGTGCCAGCAGCTTAGATCAGGGGGCGCGGGAGCAGTACTTC. It is translated as CASSLDQGAREQYF.

The chain uses TRBV6-2 or TRBV6-3 and TRBJ2-5; the match to TRBD1 covers 12 bases. V trimming: 8 bases; J trimming: 5 bases; junction bases outside the gene matches: 9. This CDR3 has 15 amino acids. Germline-derived CDR1 and CDR2 are MNHEY and SVGEGT. Here the CDR3 reads CASDPGQGALETQYF. The CDR3 DNA is TGTGCCAGCGACCCGGGACAGGGGGCGCTTGAGACCCAGTACTTC.

V gene TRBV6-1 combines with J gene TRBJ1-5, with D possibly being TRBD1 (5 bases). CDR3 size: 13 residues. Germline V CDR1 and CDR2: MNHNS, SASEGT. CDR3 in DNA: TGTGCTACCTCTCGGCAGGGCATTCAGCCCCAGCATTTT. It is translated as CATSRQGIQPQHF.

This clonotype has only a few counts. This chain joins TRBV5-1 and TRBJ1-6; 7 positions match TRBD1. J was trimmed by 10 bases and V by 2 bases; bases with no gene match: 9. Looked up from germline, CDR1 is SGHRS and CDR2 is YFSETQ. CDR3 length equals 15 residues. The CDR3 region is CASSLPGQFLSPLHF. DNA for the CDR3: TGCGCCAGCAGCTTACCGGGACAGTTCTTATCACCCCTCCACTTT.

This clonotype occurred many times. V gene TRBV7-2 combines with J gene TRBJ2-5, with TRBD2 matching 9 bases. The CDR3 contains 17 residues. Germline V lookup: CDR1 SGHTA, CDR2 FQGNSA. Unmatched junction bases numbered 15, after V lost 5 bases and J lost 5 bases. The CDR3 protein is CASSPGGGLAGRETQYF. The CDR3 DNA reads as TGTGCCAGCAGCCCCGGGGGGGGGCTAGCGGGAAGGGAGACCCAGTACTTC.

The rearrangement joins TRBV9 to TRBJ1-3; D may be TRBD1 (6 bases). CDR3 size: 17 residues. Trimming shortened V by 4 bases and J by 4 bases, and 21 bases separated the two germline ends. The germline V gene encodes CDR1 SGDLS and CDR2 YYNGEE. DNA of the CDR3: TGTGCCAGCAGCCCCCTGGCGACAGGCAACATCGGAAACACCATATATTTT. Translated: CASSPLATGNIGNTIYF. Full variable domain (missing parts from reference TRBV9 and TRBJ1-3): DSGVTQTPKHLITATGQRVTLRCSPRSGDLSVYWYQQSLDQGLQFLIQYYNGEERAKGNILERFSAQQFPDLHSELNLSSLELGDSALYFCASSPLATGNIGNTIYFGEGSWLTVV.

This clonotype has at least ten counts. The rearrangement uses TRBV2 and TRBJ2-1; the match to TRBD2 covers 14 bases. Germline trimming cut 6 bases from V and 8 bases from J; bases unmatched to any gene: 6. This CDR3 region has 15 residues. Germline lookup yields CDR1 SNHLY and CDR2 FYNNEI. The CDR3 sequence is CASRVGTSGSHEQFF. CDR3 DNA sequence: TGTGCCAGCAGGGTTGGGACTAGCGGGAGCCATGAGCAGTTCTTC.

The CDR3 reads CASSLRDTAGNTIYF. DNA for the CDR3: TGTGCCAGCAGTCTCCGGGACACGGCCGGGAACACCATATATTTT. V and J are TRBV6-1 and TRBJ1-3; tentative D call: TRBD1 (6 bases). The length of the CDR3 is 15 residues. The V and J ends lost 5 bases and 7 bases respectively, with 18 bases between them. Germline CDR1 and CDR2: MNHNS and SASEGT.

The chain links TRBV5-4 to TRBJ2-7, with 7 bases matching TRBD1. Germline CDR1 is SGHNT and CDR2 is YYREEE (reference sequence). With V trimmed by 4 bases and J by 4 bases, 14 bases remained unmatched. The length of the CDR3 is 16 residues. The CDR3 is CASSTGPGGIHYEQYF. CDR3 bases: TGTGCCAGCAGCACGGGCCCAGGGGGAATTCATTACGAGCAGTACTTC.

The sample holds many counts of this clonotype. This chain uses TRBV4-1 with TRBJ1-1, with a tentative D call TRBD1 (6 bases). CDR3 length: 14 amino acids. Trimming left V 6 bases short and J 0 bases short, with 11 bases between. Germline assignment: CDR1 MGHRA and CDR2 YSYEKL. The CDR3 region has the DNA TGCGCCAGCAGAAACAGGGCGCTGAACACTGAAGCTTTCTTT. Translated, it gives CASRNRALNTEAFF.

This clonotype was seen many times. The chain employs TRBV20-1 and TRBJ2-3; 11 nucleotides align to TRBD2. Germline V gene data show CDR1 as DFQATT and CDR2 as SNEGSKA (reference sequence). The length of the CDR3 is 16 residues. With 0 bases clipped from V and 2 bases from J, the junction kept 4 bases outside the gene matches. CDR3 region: CSARERLAGPTDTQYF. The CDR3 DNA reads as TGCAGTGCTAGAGAAAGACTAGCGGGACCCACAGATACGCAGTATTTT.

This clonotype came up a few times. This rearrangement joins TRBV5-1 to TRBJ1-1; D gene unclear. The ends were cut back, 3 bases at V and 4 bases at J, with 16 bases in the middle. Per the germline V gene, CDR1 is SGHRS and CDR2 is YFSETQ. This CDR3 comprises 15 residues. The CDR3: CASSSGVGVVTEAFF. In DNA form, the CDR3 reads TGCGCCAGCAGCTCTGGAGTTGGGGTGGTCACTGAAGCTTTCTTT.

This clonotype was counted a few times. The chain recombines TRBV18 with TRBJ1-6; 8 nucleotides match TRBD1. The CDR3 length is 16 residues. In germline, CDR1 is KGHSH, CDR2 LQKENI. V was clipped by 3 bases and J by 9 bases; unmatched bases: 10. CDR3 in amino acids: CASSPMALDRVSPLHF. The CDR3 DNA is TGTGCCAGCTCACCGATGGCACTGGACAGGGTTTCACCCCTCCACTTT.

The CDR3 spells CAWSLRGGSYNEQFF. CDR3 nucleotides: TGTGCCTGGAGTTTACGGGGGGGCTCCTACAATGAGCAGTTCTTC. The chain is built from TRBV30 and TRBJ2-1, with TRBD2 matching 8 bases. The V segment lost 2 bases and the J segment 0 bases; nucleotides outside the gene matches: 3. Germline V gives CDR1 GTSNPN, CDR2 SVGIG (reference sequence). CDR3 length equals 15 residues.

The chain has TRBV4-3 and TRBJ2-7, with TRBD1 matching over 8 bases. J lost 8 bases, V lost 2 bases, and 8 bases had no gene match. CDR3 length: 14 residues. Germline V CDR1 and CDR2: LGHNA, YSLEER. Here the CDR3 DNA reads TGCGCCAGCAGCCAAAGACAGGGGTTCGACAAGCAGTACTTC. Translated, it gives CASSQRQGFDKQYF.

This chain connects TRBV15 to TRBJ2-5; 7 bases are a match to TRBD1. V gave up 3 bases and J gave up 5 bases; unmatched junction bases: 6. This CDR3 region has 14 residues. Germline values: CDR1 LNHNV, CDR2 YYDKDF (reference sequence). CDR3 region: CATSRPGGRETQYF. CDR3 nucleotide sequence: TGTGCCACCAGCAGGCCAGGGGGTCGGGAGACCCAGTACTTC.

V and J are TRBV7-2 and TRBJ2-7; tentatively, D is TRBD1 (6 bases). This CDR3 has 15 residues. CDR1 is SGHTA, CDR2 FQGNSA, per germline. Trimming took off 5 bases at V and 3 bases at J, with 17 bases between the two ends. For the CDR3, the DNA is TGTGCCAGCAGCGCAGGGGACACCCCCGGCTACGAGCAGTACTTC. It is translated as CASSAGDTPGYEQYF. The variable domain in full, completed from reference TRBV7-2 and TRBJ2-7, reads GAGVSQSPSNKVTEKGKDVELRCDPISGHTALYWYRQSLGQGLEFLIYFQGNSAPDKSGLPSDRFSAERTGGSVSTLTIQRTQQEDSAVYLCASSAGDTPGYEQYFGPGTRLTVT.

The gene calls are TRBV14 and TRBJ1-1; no reliable D call. Germline lookup yields CDR1 SGHDN and CDR2 FVKESK. Trimming cost V 2 bases and J 5 bases, with 12 bases left between them. This CDR3 has 14 amino acids. The CDR3 region has the DNA TGTGCCAGCAGCCAACTGAATGGGTGGACTGAAGCTTTCTTT. Translating it yields CASSQLNGWTEAFF.

Ten or more counts support this clonotype. The chain uses TRBV20-1 and TRBJ2-1; D perhaps matches TRBD2 (5 bases). Germline V gives CDR1 DFQATT, CDR2 SNEGSKA (reference sequence). V was shortened by 1 base and J by 6 bases, with 10 bases between the two germline ends. This CDR3 spans 13 amino acids. The CDR3 protein is CSARVLSGNEQFF. CDR3 coding DNA: TGCAGTGCTAGAGTCCTGAGCGGCAATGAGCAGTTCTTC.

This clonotype was detected only a few times. J is TRBJ2-7 and V is TRBV7-8, with D perhaps TRBD1 (5 bases). Germline lookup yields CDR1 SGHVS and CDR2 FQNEAQ. Trimming cost V 6 bases and J 3 bases, with 9 bases left between them. This CDR3 is built from 12 residues. This CDR3 is CASRQDIYEQYF. DNA for the CDR3: TGTGCCAGCAGACAGGACATCTACGAGCAGTACTTC. Combining the CDR3 with reference TRBV7-8 and TRBJ2-7 gives the whole variable domain GAGVSQSPRYKVAKRGQDVALRCDPISGHVSLFWYQQALGQGPEFLTYFQNEAQLDKSGLPSDRFFAERPEGSVSTLKIQRTQQEDSAVYLCASRQDIYEQYFGPGTRLTVT.

The sample holds a few counts of this clonotype. V and J are TRBV7-6 and TRBJ2-7; TRBD1 matches 7 bases. Germline CDR1 is SGHVS and CDR2 is FNYEAQ. The CDR3 contains 15 residues. V trimming: 4 bases; J trimming: 3 bases; junction bases outside the gene matches: 9. This chain's CDR3 is CASSSSTGIYYEQYF. The CDR3 DNA sequence: TGTGCCAGCAGCTCATCGACAGGGATCTACTACGAGCAGTACTTC.

This clonotype was detected many times. The rearrangement uses TRBV7-2 and TRBJ1-1; D not resolved. The V gene's germline CDR1 is SGHTA and CDR2 FQGNSA. V was shortened by 7 bases and J by 4 bases, with 16 bases between the two germline ends. This CDR3 has 14 amino acids. In nucleotides, the CDR3 is TGTGCCAGCACCCCGTTGTACGACACCACTGAAGCTTTCTTT. Its protein is CASTPLYDTTEAFF.

This clonotype was recorded a few times. V usage is TRBV29-1 and J usage is TRBJ2-6; D is unclear. Germline values: CDR1 SQVTM, CDR2 ANQGSEA. Trimming shortened V by 2 bases and J by 0 bases, and 14 bases separated the two germline ends. The CDR3 loop spans 17 amino acids. The CDR3 loop is CSVETEGLVSGANVLTF. The CDR3 DNA reads TGCAGCGTTGAAACCGAAGGGCTCGTCTCTGGGGCCAACGTCCTGACTTTC.

In this sample, this clonotype turned up a few times. The V and J genes are TRBV5-1 and TRBJ2-2; 8 bases agree with TRBD2. CDR3 length: 16 residues. Per the germline V gene, CDR1 is SGHRS and CDR2 is YFSETQ. V lost 0 bases to trimming and J lost 6 bases; unmatched junction nucleotides: 7. The CDR3 reads CASSLGSGGPAGELFF. The CDR3 bases are TGCGCCAGCAGCTTGGGATCGGGGGGGCCGGCCGGGGAGCTGTTTTTT.

The V and J genes are TRBV7-3 and TRBJ2-1; TRBD1 matches 8 bases. The junction had 4 bases not matched to a gene; V was cut back by 4 bases and J by 8 bases. Per the germline V gene, CDR1 is SGHTA and CDR2 is FQGTGA. This CDR3 contains 13 residues. CDR3 sequence: CASSSDRGHEQFF. As DNA, the CDR3 is TGTGCCAGCAGCTCAGACAGGGGCCATGAGCAGTTCTTC.